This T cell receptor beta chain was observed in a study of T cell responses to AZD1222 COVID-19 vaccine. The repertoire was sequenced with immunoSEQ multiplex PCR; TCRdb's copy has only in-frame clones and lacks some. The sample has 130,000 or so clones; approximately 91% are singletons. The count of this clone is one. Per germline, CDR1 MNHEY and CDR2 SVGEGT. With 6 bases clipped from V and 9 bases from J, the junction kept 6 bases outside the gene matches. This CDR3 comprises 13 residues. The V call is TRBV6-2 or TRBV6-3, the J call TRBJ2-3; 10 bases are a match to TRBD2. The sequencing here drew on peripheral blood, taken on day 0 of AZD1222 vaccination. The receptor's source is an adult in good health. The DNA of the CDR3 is TGTGCCAGCAGCAGCGGGACTAGCGCAACGCAGTATTTT. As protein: CASSSGTSATQYF.